This T cell receptor beta chain is drawn from a study of radiotherapy plus CTLA-4 blockade in lung cancer. This clone was counted only a few times. The antigen is unknown. The CDR3 covers 13 residues. Germline loops: CDR1 SGHTA, CDR2 FQGNSA. Between the trimmed V and J ends, which lost 5 bases and 5 bases, there was a span of 7 bases. The repertoire was sequenced with immunoSEQ multiplex PCR; TCRdb's copy has only in-frame clones and lacks some. The data contain about 43,000 clones, 60% to 70% of them singletons. Broader study findings: Response, reportedly, was best predicted by interferon-beta along with early blood T cell clone dynamics.

This sequence joins TRBV7-2 and TRBJ1-6; no clear D gene. The sample in question was peripheral blood, obtained from a patient treated with radiotherapy plus ipilimumab. The source of this sequence is a human donor with non-small cell lung cancer who had a partial response to radiotherapy plus ipilimumab. CDR3 sequence: CASSPAHNSPLHF. The CDR3 region has the DNA TGTGCCAGCAGCCCCGCGCATAATTCACCCCTCCACTTT.